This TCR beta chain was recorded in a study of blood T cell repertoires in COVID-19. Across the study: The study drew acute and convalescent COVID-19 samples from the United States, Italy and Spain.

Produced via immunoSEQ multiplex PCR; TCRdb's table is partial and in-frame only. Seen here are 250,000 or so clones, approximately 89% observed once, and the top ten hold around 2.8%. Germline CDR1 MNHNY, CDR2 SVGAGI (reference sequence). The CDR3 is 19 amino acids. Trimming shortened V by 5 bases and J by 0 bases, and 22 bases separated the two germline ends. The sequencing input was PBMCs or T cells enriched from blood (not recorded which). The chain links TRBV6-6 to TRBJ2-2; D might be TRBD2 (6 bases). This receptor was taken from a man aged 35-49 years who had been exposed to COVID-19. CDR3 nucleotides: TGTGCCAGCAGTCCCGATAGACTAGTTATCTCTACGAACACCGGGGAGCTGTTTTTT. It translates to CASSPDRLVISTNTGELFF.